Listed here are 10 T cell receptor beta chains from one sample, sequenced in a study of vaccination and CD4 T cells after COVID-19. Their target antigens are unknown. Cultured CD4+ T cell DNA was sequenced using the Oncomine TCR Beta short-read assay. TCRdb analysed the PCR reads with MiXCR anew, one entry per CDR3 protein. The sample has 12,000 or so distinct CDR3 sequences; around two fifths are singletons. Documented treatment: roughly 10-day PBMC culture with coronavirus spike peptide pools or control peptides (ViraFEST assay). Sequenced input: CD4+ T cells from blood, cultured in vitro. The receptor source for this set is a human donor who had recovered from COVID-19.

The V gene is TRBV6-5, the J gene TRBJ2-2; possibly TRBD1 for D (6 bases). V lost 2 bases, J lost 0 bases, and 10 bases lay in between. Looked up from germline, CDR1 is MNHEY and CDR2 is SVGAGI. The CDR3 sequence is 16 residues long. CDR3 nucleotides: TGTGCCAGCAGTTACCCCGGACAGTCGAACACCGGGGAGCTGTTTTTT. Amino acid sequence: CASSYPGQSNTGELFF.

The chain uses TRBV11-2 and TRBJ2-1, with D perhaps matching TRBD2 (5 bases). The V and J ends lost 3 bases and 4 bases respectively, with 13 bases between them. The CDR3 extends over 15 amino acids. CDR1 is SGHAT and CDR2 is FQNNGV in the germline V gene. The CDR3 bases are TGTGCCAGCAGCTTGGCCAGCGGTGGTTACAATGAGCAGTTCTTC. Translated, it gives CASSLASGGYNEQFF.

This rearrangement joins TRBV9 to TRBJ1-1, with D perhaps matching TRBD1 (6 bases). This CDR3 has 15 residues. Germline V CDR1 and CDR2: SGDLS, YYNGEE. Trimming shortened V by 4 bases and J by 1 base, and 14 bases separated the two germline ends. CDR3 in amino acids: CASSPRTDPNTEAFF. In nucleotides, the CDR3 is TGTGCCAGCAGCCCGCGGACAGACCCGAACACTGAAGCTTTCTTT. Together with reference TRBV9 and TRBJ1-1, the CDR3 gives the full variable domain: DSGVTQTPKHLITATGQRVTLRCSPRSGDLSVYWYQQSLDQGLQFLIQYYNGEERAKGNILERFSAQQFPDLHSELNLSSLELGDSALYFCASSPRTDPNTEAFFGQGTRLTVV.

The chain has TRBV6-1 and TRBJ2-5; D call uncertain. There are 16 residues in the CDR3. V lost 4 bases, J lost 1 base, and 16 bases lay in between. Looked up from germline, CDR1 is MNHNS and CDR2 is SASEGT. CDR3 sequence reads: CASSVEWLLSQETQYF. The DNA for the CDR3 is TGTGCCAGCAGTGTCGAATGGCTACTCAGCCAAGAGACCCAGTACTTC.

V usage is TRBV20-1 and J usage is TRBJ1-2; D gene uncertain. Germline CDR1 DFQATT, CDR2 SNEGSKA (reference sequence). The CDR3 runs to 13 residues. The V end was cut by 0 bases, the J end by 6 bases, with 11 bases between. The CDR3 sequence is CSARDTGVNGYTF. In DNA form, the CDR3 reads TGCAGTGCTAGAGATACGGGAGTAAATGGCTACACCTTC.

This clonotype is labeled medium-sized. The genes are TRBV7-8 and TRBJ2-2; 8 positions agree with TRBD2. The CDR3 contains 16 residues. V was clipped by 6 bases and J by 1 base; unmatched bases: 7. Looked up from germline, CDR1 is SGHVS and CDR2 is FQNEAQ. The CDR3: CASSPARGGNTGELFF. The CDR3 DNA reads as TGTGCCAGCAGTCCTGCACGGGGGGGGAACACCGGGGAGCTGTTTTTT.

In its sample, this clonotype was seen a few times. The rearrangement links TRBV6-1 to TRBJ2-3, with TRBD2 identical over 7 bases. The CDR3 has 13 amino acids. V lost 6 bases, J lost 2 bases, and 2 bases stayed unmatched. Germline CDR1 MNHNS, CDR2 SASEGT. CDR3 sequence (DNA): TGTGCCAGCAGGCGGGACTACACAGATACGCAGTATTTT. It encodes CASRRDYTDTQYF.

This chain connects TRBV3-1 to TRBJ1-2; a weak D match, TRBD1 (5 bases). Trimming left V 9 bases short and J 10 bases short, with 18 bases between. The CDR3 is made up of 12 amino acids. The germline gives CDR1 LGHDT, CDR2 YNNKEL (reference sequence). CDR3: CASRQNGGYYTF. DNA for the CDR3: TGTGCCAGTCGGCAGAACGGGGGTTACTACACCTTC.

The J gene is TRBJ2-3, the V gene TRBV20-1, with 7 bases aligning to TRBD1. Looked up from germline, CDR1 is DFQATT and CDR2 is SNEGSKA (reference sequence). V dropped 0 bases and J dropped 2; count of bases not matched to a gene: 5. This CDR3 is 15 amino acids long. For the CDR3, the DNA is TGCAGTGCTAGAGAAGGGACAGCACACACAGATACGCAGTATTTT. This translates into CSAREGTAHTDTQYF.

Details on this clonotype: A far more abundant clone sits one base away, making this likely a read error. Without the conserved terminal phenylalanine or tryptophan, this CDR3 likely stems from a read error. This chain joins TRBV9 and TRBJ2-1, with 10 positions matching TRBD2. Judging by the DNA end, TRBJ2-7 fits better; the J call may be wrong. This CDR3 spans 18 amino acids. The germline V gene encodes CDR1 SGDLS and CDR2 YYNGEE. The CDR3 DNA is TGTGCCAGCAGCGTAGATGAAAGCGGGGGGGCCGAACGTCGCGAGCAGTACTCC. Amino acids: CASSVDESGGAERREQYS.